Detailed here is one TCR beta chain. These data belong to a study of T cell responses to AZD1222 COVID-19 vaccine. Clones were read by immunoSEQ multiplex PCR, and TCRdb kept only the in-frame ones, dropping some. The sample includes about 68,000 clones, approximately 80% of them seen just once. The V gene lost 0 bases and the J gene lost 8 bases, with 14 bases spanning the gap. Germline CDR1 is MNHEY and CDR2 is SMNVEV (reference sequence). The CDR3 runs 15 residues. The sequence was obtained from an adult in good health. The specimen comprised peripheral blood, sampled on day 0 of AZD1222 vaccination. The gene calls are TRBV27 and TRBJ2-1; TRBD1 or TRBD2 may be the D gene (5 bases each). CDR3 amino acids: CASSLSFRQGDEQFF. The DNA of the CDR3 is TGTGCCAGCAGTTTATCGTTCAGGCAGGGAGATGAGCAGTTCTTC.